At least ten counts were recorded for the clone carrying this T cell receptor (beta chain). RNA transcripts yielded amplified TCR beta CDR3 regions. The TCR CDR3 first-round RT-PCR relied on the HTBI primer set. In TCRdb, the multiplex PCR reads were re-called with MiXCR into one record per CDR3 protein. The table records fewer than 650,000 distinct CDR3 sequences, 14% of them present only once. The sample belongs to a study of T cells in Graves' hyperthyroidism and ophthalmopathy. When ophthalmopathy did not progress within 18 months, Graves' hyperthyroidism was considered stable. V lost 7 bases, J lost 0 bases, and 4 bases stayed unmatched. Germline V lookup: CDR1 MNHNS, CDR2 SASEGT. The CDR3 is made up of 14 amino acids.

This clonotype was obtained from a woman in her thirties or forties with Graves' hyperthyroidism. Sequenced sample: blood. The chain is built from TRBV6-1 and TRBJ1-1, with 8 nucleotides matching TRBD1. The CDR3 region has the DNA TGTGCCAGCACCGGACAGGGTGTGAACACTGAAGCTTTCTTT. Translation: CASTGQGVNTEAFF.